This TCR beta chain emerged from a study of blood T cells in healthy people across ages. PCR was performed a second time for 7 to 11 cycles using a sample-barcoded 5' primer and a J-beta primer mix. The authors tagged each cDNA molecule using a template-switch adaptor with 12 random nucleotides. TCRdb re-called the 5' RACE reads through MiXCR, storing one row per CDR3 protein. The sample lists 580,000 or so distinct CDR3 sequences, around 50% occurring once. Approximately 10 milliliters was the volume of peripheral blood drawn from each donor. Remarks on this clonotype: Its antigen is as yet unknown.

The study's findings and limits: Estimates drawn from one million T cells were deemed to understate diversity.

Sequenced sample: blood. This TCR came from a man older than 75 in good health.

The CDR3 DNA follows: TGCGCCAGCAGCTTGGAACAGGATTCCCGTTACGAGCAGTACTTC. Its translation: CASSLEQDSRYEQYF. The chain combines TRBV5-1 with TRBJ2-7; weak D call: TRBD1 (5 bases). The germline gives CDR1 SGHRS, CDR2 YFSETQ. The CDR3 consists of 15 residues. V lost 0 bases and J lost 4, with 14 bases in between.